A single sample is the source of the 2 T cell receptor beta chains below, sequenced in a study of cytomegalovirus exposure and HLA in healthy donors. The data were produced by immunoSEQ multiplex PCR, yet TCRdb's version contains in-frame clones alone and is incomplete. In the table there are 150,000 to 200,000 clones, about 89% of which are singletons. Input material: PBMCs. These receptors originate from a woman aged 18-29 years in good health and CMV-seropositive.

The chain links TRBV5-8 to TRBJ2-3; no definite D call. V lost 3 bases and J lost 0, with 11 bases in between. Germline V gives CDR1 SGHTS, CDR2 YDEGEE. The CDR3 has 15 amino acids. Here the CDR3 DNA reads TGTGCCAGCAGCTCAGTAACCTCTAGCACAGATACGCAGTATTTT. Translated, it gives CASSSVTSSTDTQYF. Full variable domain (missing parts from reference TRBV5-8 and TRBJ2-3): EAGVTQSPTHLIKTRGQQATLRCSPISGHTSVYWYQQALGLGLQFLLWYDEGEERNRGNFPPRFSGRQFPNYSSELNVNALELEDSALYLCASSSVTSSTDTQYFGPGTRLTVL.

V gene TRBV28 combines with J gene TRBJ1-2; TRBD1 matches 9 bases. CDR3 length: 13 residues. The V segment lost 6 bases and the J segment 8 bases; nucleotides outside the gene matches: 7. Germline V gene sequence: CDR1 MDHEN, CDR2 SYDVKM. In DNA, the CDR3 is TGTGCCAGCAGATTGGGACAGGGCGCCGGCTACACCTTC. Protein product: CASRLGQGAGYTF.